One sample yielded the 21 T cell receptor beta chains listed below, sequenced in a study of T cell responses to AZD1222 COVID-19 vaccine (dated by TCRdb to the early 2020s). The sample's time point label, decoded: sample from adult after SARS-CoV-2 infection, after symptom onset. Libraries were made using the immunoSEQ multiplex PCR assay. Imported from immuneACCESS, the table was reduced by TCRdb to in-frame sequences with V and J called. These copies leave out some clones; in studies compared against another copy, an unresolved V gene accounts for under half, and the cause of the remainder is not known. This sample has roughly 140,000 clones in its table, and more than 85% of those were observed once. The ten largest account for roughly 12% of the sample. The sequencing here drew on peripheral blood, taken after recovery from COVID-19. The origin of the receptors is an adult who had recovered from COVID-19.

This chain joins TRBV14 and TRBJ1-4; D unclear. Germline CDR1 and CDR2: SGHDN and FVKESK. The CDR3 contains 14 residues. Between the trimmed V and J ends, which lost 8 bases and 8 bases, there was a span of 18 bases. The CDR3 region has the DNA TGTGCCAGCTCTAGGGCAGTAAGTTACGAAAAACTGTTTTTT. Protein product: CASSRAVSYEKLFF.

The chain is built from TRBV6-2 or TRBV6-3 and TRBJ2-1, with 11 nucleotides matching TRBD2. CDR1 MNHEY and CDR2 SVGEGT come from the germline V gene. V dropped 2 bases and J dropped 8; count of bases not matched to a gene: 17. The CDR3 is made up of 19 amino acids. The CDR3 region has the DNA TGTGCCAGCAGTTACGCCCGGGAGGTAGCGGGAGGGGACCCCTATGAGCAGTTCTTC. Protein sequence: CASSYAREVAGGDPYEQFF.

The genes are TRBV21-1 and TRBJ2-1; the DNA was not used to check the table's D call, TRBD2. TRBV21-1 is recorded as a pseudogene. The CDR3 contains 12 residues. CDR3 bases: TGTGCCAGCAGCAGGGGCGGGAGAGGGCCGTTCTTC. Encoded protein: CASSRGGRGPFF.

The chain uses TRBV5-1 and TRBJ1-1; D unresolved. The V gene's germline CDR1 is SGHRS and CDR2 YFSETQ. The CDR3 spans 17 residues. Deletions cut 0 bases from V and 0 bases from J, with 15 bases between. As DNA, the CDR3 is TGCGCCAGCAGCTTGGAGCTCCGGGCCAGCTTGAACACTGAAGCTTTCTTT. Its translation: CASSLELRASLNTEAFF.

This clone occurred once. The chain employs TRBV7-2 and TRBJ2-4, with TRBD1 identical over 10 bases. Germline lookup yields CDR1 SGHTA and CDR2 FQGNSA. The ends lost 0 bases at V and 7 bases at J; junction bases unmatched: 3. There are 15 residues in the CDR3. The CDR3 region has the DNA TGTGCCAGCAGCTTAGCGGTGGGACAGGGGAACATTCAGTACTTC. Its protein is CASSLAVGQGNIQYF.

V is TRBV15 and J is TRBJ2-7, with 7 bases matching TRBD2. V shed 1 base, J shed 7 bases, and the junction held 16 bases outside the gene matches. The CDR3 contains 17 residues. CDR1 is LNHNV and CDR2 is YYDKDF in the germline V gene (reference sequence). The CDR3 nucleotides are TGTGCCACCAGCAGAGGAAGGACTAGTAACAAAAAGGGGGAGCAGTACTTC. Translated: CATSRGRTSNKKGEQYF.

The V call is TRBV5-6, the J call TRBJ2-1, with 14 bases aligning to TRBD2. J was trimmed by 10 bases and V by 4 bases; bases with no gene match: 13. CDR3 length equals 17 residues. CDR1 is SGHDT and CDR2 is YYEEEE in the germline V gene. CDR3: CASSPPGLAGEGSEQFF. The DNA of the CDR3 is TGTGCCAGCAGCCCCCCGGGACTAGCGGGAGAAGGTAGCGAGCAGTTCTTC.

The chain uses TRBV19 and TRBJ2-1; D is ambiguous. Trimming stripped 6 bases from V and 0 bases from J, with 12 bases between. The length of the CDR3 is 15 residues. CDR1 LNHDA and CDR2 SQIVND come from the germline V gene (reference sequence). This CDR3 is CASSLELSSYNEQFF. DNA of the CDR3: TGTGCCAGTAGCCTAGAGTTAAGCTCCTACAATGAGCAGTTCTTC.

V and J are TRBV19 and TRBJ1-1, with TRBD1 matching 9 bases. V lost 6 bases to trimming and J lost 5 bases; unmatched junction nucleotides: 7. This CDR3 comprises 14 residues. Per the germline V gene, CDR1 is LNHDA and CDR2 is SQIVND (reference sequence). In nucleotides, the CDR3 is TGTGCCAGTAGCACACAGGGGGCCCGAACTGAAGCTTTCTTT. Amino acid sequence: CASSTQGARTEAFF.

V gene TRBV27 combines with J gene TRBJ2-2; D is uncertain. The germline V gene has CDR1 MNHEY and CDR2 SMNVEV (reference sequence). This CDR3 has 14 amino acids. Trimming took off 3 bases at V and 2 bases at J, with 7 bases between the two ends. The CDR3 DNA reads TGTGCCAGCAGTTTGTTGCAAAACACCGGGGAGCTGTTTTTT. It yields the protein CASSLLQNTGELFF.

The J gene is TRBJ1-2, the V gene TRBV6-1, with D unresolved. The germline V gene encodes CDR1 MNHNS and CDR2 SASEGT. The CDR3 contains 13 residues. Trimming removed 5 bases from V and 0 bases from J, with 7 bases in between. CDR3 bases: TGTGCCAGCAGTTATGGGACTAACTATGGCTACACCTTC. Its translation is CASSYGTNYGYTF.

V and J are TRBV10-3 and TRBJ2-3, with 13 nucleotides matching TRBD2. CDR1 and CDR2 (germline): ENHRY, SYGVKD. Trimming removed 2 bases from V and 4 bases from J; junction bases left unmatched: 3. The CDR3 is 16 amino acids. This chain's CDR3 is CAISETSGRAADTQYF. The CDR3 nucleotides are TGTGCCATCAGTGAGACTAGCGGGAGGGCCGCAGATACGCAGTATTTT.

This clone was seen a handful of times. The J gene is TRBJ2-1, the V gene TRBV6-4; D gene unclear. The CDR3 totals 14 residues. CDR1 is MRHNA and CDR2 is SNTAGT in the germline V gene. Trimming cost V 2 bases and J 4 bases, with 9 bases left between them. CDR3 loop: CASSDGGPYNEQFF. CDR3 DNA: TGTGCCAGCAGTGACGGCGGCCCTTACAATGAGCAGTTCTTC.

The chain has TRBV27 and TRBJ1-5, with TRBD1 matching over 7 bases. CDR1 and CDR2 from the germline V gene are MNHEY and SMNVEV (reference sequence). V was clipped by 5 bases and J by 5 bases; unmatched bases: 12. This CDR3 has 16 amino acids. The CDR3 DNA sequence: TGTGCCAGCAGTCCTGAGTTCAGGGGGGCCCATCAGCCCCAGCATTTT. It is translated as CASSPEFRGAHQPQHF.

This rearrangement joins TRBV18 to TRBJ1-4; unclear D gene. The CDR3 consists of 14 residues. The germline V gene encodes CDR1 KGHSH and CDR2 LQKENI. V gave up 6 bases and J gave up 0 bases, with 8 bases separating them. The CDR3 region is CASSPSATNEKLFF. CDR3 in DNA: TGTGCCAGCTCTCCGTCTGCAACTAATGAAAAACTGTTTTTT.

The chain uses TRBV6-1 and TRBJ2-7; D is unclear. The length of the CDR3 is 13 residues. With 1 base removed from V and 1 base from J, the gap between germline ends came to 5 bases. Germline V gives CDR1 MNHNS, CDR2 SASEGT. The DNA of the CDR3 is TGTGCCAGCAGTGAAGTTGCGTCCTACGAGCAGTACTTC. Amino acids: CASSEVASYEQYF.

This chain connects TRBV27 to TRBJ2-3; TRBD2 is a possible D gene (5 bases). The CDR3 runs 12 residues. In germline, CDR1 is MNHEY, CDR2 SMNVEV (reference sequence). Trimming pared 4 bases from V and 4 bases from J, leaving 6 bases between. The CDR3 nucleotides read TGTGCCAGCAGTTCGGGATCAGATACGCAGTATTTT. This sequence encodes CASSSGSDTQYF.

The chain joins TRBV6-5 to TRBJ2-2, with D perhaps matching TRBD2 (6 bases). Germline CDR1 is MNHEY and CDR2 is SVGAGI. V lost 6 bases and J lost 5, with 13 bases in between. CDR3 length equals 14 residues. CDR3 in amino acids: CASSGGPGTGELFF. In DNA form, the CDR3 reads TGTGCCAGCAGCGGAGGGCCGGGTACCGGGGAGCTGTTTTTT.

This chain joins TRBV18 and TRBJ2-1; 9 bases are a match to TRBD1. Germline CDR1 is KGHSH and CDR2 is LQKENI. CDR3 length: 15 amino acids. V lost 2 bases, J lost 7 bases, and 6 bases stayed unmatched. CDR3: CASSPGQGRRNEQFF. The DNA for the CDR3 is TGTGCCAGCTCACCAGGACAGGGGAGGAGGAATGAGCAGTTCTTC.

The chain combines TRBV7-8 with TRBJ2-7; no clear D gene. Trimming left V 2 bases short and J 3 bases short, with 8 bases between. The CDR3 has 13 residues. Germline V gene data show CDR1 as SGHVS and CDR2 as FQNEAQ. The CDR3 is CASSLRSHYEQYF. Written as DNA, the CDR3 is TGTGCCAGCAGCTTACGCTCCCACTACGAGCAGTACTTC.

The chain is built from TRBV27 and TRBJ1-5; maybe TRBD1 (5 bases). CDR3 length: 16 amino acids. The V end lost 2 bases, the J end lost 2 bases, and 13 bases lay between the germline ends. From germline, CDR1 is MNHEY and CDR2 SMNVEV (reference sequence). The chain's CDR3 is CASSLSRDGGNQPQHF. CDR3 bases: TGTGCCAGCAGTTTAAGCAGGGACGGGGGCAATCAGCCCCAGCATTTT.